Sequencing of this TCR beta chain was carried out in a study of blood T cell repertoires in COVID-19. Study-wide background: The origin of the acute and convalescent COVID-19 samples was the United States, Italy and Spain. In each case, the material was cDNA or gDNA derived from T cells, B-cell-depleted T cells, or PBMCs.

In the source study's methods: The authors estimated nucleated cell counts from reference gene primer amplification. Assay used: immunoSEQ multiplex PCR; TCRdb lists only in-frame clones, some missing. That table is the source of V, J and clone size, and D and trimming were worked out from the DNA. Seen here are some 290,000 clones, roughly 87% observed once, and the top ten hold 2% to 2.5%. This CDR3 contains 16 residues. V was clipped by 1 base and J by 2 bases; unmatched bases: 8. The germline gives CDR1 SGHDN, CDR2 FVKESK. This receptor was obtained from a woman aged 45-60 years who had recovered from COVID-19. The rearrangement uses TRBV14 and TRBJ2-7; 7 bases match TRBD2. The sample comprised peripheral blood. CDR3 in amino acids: CASSQVRGKGTYEQYF. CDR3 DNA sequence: TGTGCCAGCAGCCAAGTGCGGGGGAAAGGTACCTACGAGCAGTACTTC.